The 25 T cell receptor beta chains reported below all come from one sample, sequenced in a study of blood T cell repertoires in COVID-19 (dated by TCRdb to between 2020 and 2021). Preparation of the library involved the immunoSEQ multiplex PCR assay. Drawn from immuneACCESS, this table holds only the in-frame rearrangements with V and J called that TCRdb kept. Clones are partly lost; checked studies trace under half to an unresolved V gene and leave the rest unexplained. This sample is represented by about 250,000 clones; 84% of them were singletons. 15% to 18% of the sample goes to the ten largest clones. What was sequenced was peripheral blood. These receptors were taken from a person aged 70 to 80 with COVID-19, enrolled during active disease.

This clone showed up just a few times. The V call is TRBV7-2, the J call TRBJ1-5; no definite D call. The germline CDR1 and CDR2 sequences are SGHTA and FQGNSA. Trimming took off 1 base at V and 0 bases at J, with 7 bases between the two ends. This CDR3 is built from 15 residues. The CDR3 DNA reads as TGTGCCAGCAGCTTAGGAGGGAATAGCAATCAGCCCCAGCATTTT. It specifies CASSLGGNSNQPQHF.

The rearrangement links TRBV20-1 to TRBJ2-5; D might be TRBD2 (6 bases). Trimming stripped 8 bases from V and 4 bases from J, with 11 bases between. The CDR3 sequence is 11 residues long. From germline, CDR1 is DFQATT and CDR2 SNEGSKA (reference sequence). CDR3 amino acids: CSPLGGETQYF. The CDR3 DNA reads as TGCAGTCCCCTGGGGGGAGAGACCCAGTACTTC.

The chain employs TRBV25-1 and TRBJ2-3, with D tentatively TRBD1 (5 bases). In germline, CDR1 is MGHDK, CDR2 SYGVNS. CDR3 length: 15 amino acids. V was clipped by 5 bases and J by 2 bases, with 14 bases between them. CDR3 sequence reads: CASSKQQAITDTQYF. The CDR3 DNA follows: TGTGCCAGCAGTAAACAACAGGCGATCACAGATACGCAGTATTTT.

This chain links TRBV7-6 with TRBJ2-7; a possible D gene is TRBD2 (6 bases). Trimming removed 7 bases from V and 2 bases from J, with 15 bases in between. The CDR3 runs to 14 residues. Germline-derived CDR1 and CDR2 are SGHVS and FNYEAQ. The CDR3 sequence is CASTPGVEPYEQYF. The CDR3 nucleotides read TGTGCCAGCACCCCGGGAGTTGAGCCCTACGAGCAGTACTTC.

This rearrangement joins TRBV28 to TRBJ2-3, with D perhaps matching TRBD2 (5 bases). CDR3 length: 17 amino acids. From germline, CDR1 is MDHEN and CDR2 SYDVKM. The V end was cut by 3 bases, the J end by 0 bases, with 16 bases between. CDR3 in amino acids: CASSFPVKPGSTDTQYF. The CDR3, as DNA: TGTGCCAGCAGTTTTCCCGTCAAGCCGGGAAGCACAGATACGCAGTATTTT.

The rearrangement links TRBV28 to TRBJ2-7, with D possibly TRBD2 on 6 matching bases. V lost 7 bases, J lost 3 bases, and 22 bases lay in between. Germline V CDR1 and CDR2: MDHEN, SYDVKM. The CDR3 extends over 16 amino acids. CDR3 DNA: TGTGCCAGCACCCGAAGGGGAGGCGTCTTTCGCTACGAGCAGTACTTC. Translation: CASTRRGGVFRYEQYF.

The chain employs TRBV7-2 and TRBJ2-7; 8 bases are a match to TRBD1. Germline CDR1 reads SGHTA; CDR2 reads FQGNSA. There are 17 residues in the CDR3. V shed 1 base and J 3 bases; nucleotides not matched to a gene: 11. The CDR3 here is CASSLGSPGQGNYEQYF. CDR3 DNA: TGTGCCAGCAGCTTAGGGTCCCCTGGACAGGGCAACTACGAGCAGTACTTC.

This clone was seen just once. The CDR3 DNA reads as TGTGCCAGTAGTATAGGTGACAGGACGGGGGAGCAGTACTTC. It is translated as CASSIGDRTGEQYF. This chain links TRBV19 with TRBJ2-7; weak D call: TRBD1 (6 bases). Between the trimmed V and J ends, which lost 1 base and 7 bases, there was a span of 14 bases. The CDR3 runs 14 residues. The germline V gene encodes CDR1 LNHDA and CDR2 SQIVND (reference sequence).

The V call is TRBV28, the J call TRBJ1-4; D is uncertain. Trimming stripped 3 bases from V and 0 bases from J, with 8 bases between. The CDR3 is 15 amino acids. Germline CDR1 and CDR2: MDHEN and SYDVKM. DNA for the CDR3: TGTGCCAGCAGTTTCCGGGGAGCAACTAATGAAAAACTGTTTTTT. It is translated as CASSFRGATNEKLFF.

This chain links TRBV30 with TRBJ1-2; D remains ambiguous. V was trimmed by 0 bases and J by 7 bases, leaving 12 bases between them. Germline V lookup: CDR1 GTSNPN, CDR2 SVGIG (reference sequence). The CDR3 extends over 13 amino acids. The CDR3 spells CAWSVPVGVGYTF. CDR3 coding DNA: TGTGCCTGGAGTGTACCAGTGGGCGTTGGCTACACCTTC.

The chain employs TRBV7-2 and TRBJ2-5; 8 bases are a match to TRBD2. Germline V lookup: CDR1 SGHTA, CDR2 FQGNSA. V was clipped by 8 bases and J by 5 bases; unmatched bases: 16. CDR3 length: 16 amino acids. CDR3 sequence: CASGVLAGAAGETQYF. The CDR3 DNA reads TGTGCCAGCGGCGTGCTAGCGGGCGCGGCGGGCGAGACCCAGTACTTC.

This chain links TRBV4-1 with TRBJ1-2; maybe TRBD1 (5 bases). The CDR3 spans 15 residues. V was clipped by 1 base and J by 5 bases, with 14 bases between them. Germline V gene sequence: CDR1 MGHRA, CDR2 YSYEKL. CDR3 coding DNA: TGCGCCAGCAGCCAAGCGTACAGGAGCGAGTATGGCTACACCTTC. This translates into CASSQAYRSEYGYTF.

V and J are TRBV7-2 and TRBJ2-7, with D possibly TRBD1 on 5 matching bases. Germline V CDR1 and CDR2: SGHTA, FQGNSA. The CDR3 length is 13 residues. The V end was cut by 4 bases, the J end by 3 bases, with 10 bases between. CDR3 sequence (DNA): TGTGCCAGCAGCTCGACAGTAAACTACGAGCAGTACTTC. Translating gives CASSSTVNYEQYF.

The chain combines TRBV5-4 with TRBJ1-6; 7 bases match TRBD1. The CDR3 contains 16 residues. The ends lost 1 base at V and 5 bases at J; junction bases unmatched: 6. Germline V lookup: CDR1 SGHNT, CDR2 YYREEE (reference sequence). This chain's CDR3 is CASSLSTGTDNSPLHF. As DNA, the CDR3 is TGTGCCAGCAGCTTGTCCACCGGGACAGATAATTCACCCCTCCACTTT. The whole variable domain, filled in from reference TRBV5-4 and TRBJ1-6, reads ETGVTQSPTHLIKTRGQQVTLRCSSQSGHNTVSWYQQALGQGPQFIFQYYREEENGRGNFPPRFSGLQFPNYSSELNVNALELDDSALYLCASSLSTGTDNSPLHFGNGTRLTVT.

This clone was seen a few times. The rearrangement links TRBV5-1 to TRBJ2-3; the match to TRBD1 covers 10 bases. The ends lost 2 bases at V and 1 base at J; junction bases unmatched: 10. There are 18 residues in the CDR3. Germline V gene data show CDR1 as SGHRS and CDR2 as YFSETQ. CDR3 loop: CASSLGDRGPLGTDTQYF. CDR3 in DNA: TGCGCCAGCAGCTTAGGCGACAGGGGGCCCTTAGGCACAGATACGCAGTATTTT.

The V call is TRBV5-1, the J call TRBJ1-2, with 7 bases identical to TRBD1. Trimming took 6 bases from V and 7 from J; bases not matched to a gene: 12. The CDR3 has 14 residues. Germline V gene data show CDR1 as SGHRS and CDR2 as YFSETQ. The CDR3 spells CASTLTGNLGGYTF. The CDR3 nucleotides are TGCGCCAGCACGCTGACAGGGAATCTCGGTGGCTACACCTTC.

The DNA of the CDR3 is TGTGCCAGTAGCCGAGACAGGGACTATGGCTACACCTTC. Encoded protein: CASSRDRDYGYTF. The V call is TRBV19, the J call TRBJ1-2, with TRBD1 matching over 7 bases. J gave up 3 bases and V 6 bases, and 4 bases lay outside the gene matches. The CDR3 length is 13 residues. The germline V gene encodes CDR1 LNHDA and CDR2 SQIVND (reference sequence).

The chain recombines TRBV4-1 with TRBJ1-1, with D possibly being TRBD1 (5 bases). The CDR3 runs to 14 residues. The germline V gene has CDR1 MGHRA and CDR2 YSYEKL. Trimming took off 5 bases at V and 1 base at J, with 11 bases between the two ends. The CDR3 DNA is TGCGCCAGCAGCTCTCAGACAGCGAACACTGAAGCTTTCTTT. It specifies CASSSQTANTEAFF.

The rearrangement joins TRBV19 to TRBJ2-7; 7 bases match TRBD1. V shed 5 bases, J shed 1 base, and the junction held 5 bases outside the gene matches. CDR1 and CDR2 from the germline V gene are LNHDA and SQIVND (reference sequence). The length of the CDR3 is 14 residues. DNA for the CDR3: TGTGCCAGTAGTCTCGACAGGGTTTCCTACGAGCAGTACTTC. Encoded protein: CASSLDRVSYEQYF.

The chain joins TRBV10-3 to TRBJ2-3, with D perhaps TRBD1 (5 bases). Trimming shortened V by 2 bases and J by 4 bases, and 13 bases separated the two germline ends. CDR3 length: 15 amino acids. CDR1 is ENHRY and CDR2 is SYGVKD in the germline V gene. The CDR3 reads CAISEGPKGADTQYF. The CDR3 DNA reads as TGTGCCATCAGTGAGGGACCGAAAGGGGCAGATACGCAGTATTTT.

V gene TRBV3-1 (or the pseudogene TRBV3-2) combines with J gene TRBJ2-7, with a tentative D call TRBD1 (5 bases). Germline V gene sequence: CDR1 LGHDT, CDR2 YNNKEL (reference sequence). With 3 bases removed from V and 3 bases from J, the gap between germline ends came to 6 bases. The CDR3 spans 12 residues. The CDR3 here is CASSHQGYEQYF. As DNA, the CDR3 is TGTGCCAGCAGCCACCAGGGCTACGAGCAGTACTTC.

The V gene is TRBV12-3 or TRBV12-4, the J gene TRBJ1-5; D remains unclear. Deletions cut 3 bases from V and 11 bases from J, with 8 bases between. The CDR3 length is 11 residues. The DNA for the CDR3 is TGTGCCAGCAGTTTTTCGGGTGCCCAGCATTTT. It is translated as CASSFSGAQHF.

This rearrangement joins TRBV19 to TRBJ2-1; 7 positions agree with TRBD1. V lost 7 bases, J lost 0 bases, and 6 bases stayed unmatched. Looked up from germline, CDR1 is LNHDA and CDR2 is SQIVND (reference sequence). This CDR3 is 15 amino acids long. CDR3 residues: CASTRDSSSYNEQFF. For the CDR3, the DNA is TGTGCCAGTACCCGGGACAGCAGCTCCTACAATGAGCAGTTCTTC.

This sequence joins TRBV7-2 and TRBJ1-3; tentative D call: TRBD1 (5 bases). The CDR3 is 14 amino acids. Germline CDR1 reads SGHTA; CDR2 reads FQGNSA. V dropped 8 bases and J dropped 0 bases, with 11 bases sitting between them. The CDR3 spells CASGQTVSGNTIYF. The CDR3 DNA follows: TGTGCCAGCGGCCAGACAGTCTCTGGAAACACCATATATTTT.

The rearrangement uses TRBV27 and TRBJ1-1; D perhaps matches TRBD1 (5 bases). The CDR3 sequence is 16 residues long. CDR1 is MNHEY and CDR2 is SMNVEV in the germline V gene (reference sequence). V dropped 5 bases and J dropped 4 bases, with 20 bases sitting between them. CDR3 bases: TGTGCCAGCAGTGCGGACAAGATTGGGTCTTTCACTGAAGCTTTCTTT. It encodes CASSADKIGSFTEAFF.